The next 11 T cell receptor beta chains were all read from a single sample in a study of blood T cell repertoires in COVID-19. The method was immunoSEQ multiplex PCR; TCRdb's version includes in-frame clones alone and lacks a portion of them. The table has 150,000 to 200,000 clones, 65% to 90% seen once. The material sequenced was peripheral blood. All receptors come from a man in his sixties with acute or convalescent COVID-19.

Only one count was recorded for this clone. The chain links TRBV5-4 to TRBJ1-2; the D is unclear. V lost 7 bases to trimming and J lost 9 bases, with 16 bases between them. CDR3 length equals 12 residues. Germline V gene sequence: CDR1 SGHNT, CDR2 YYREEE (reference sequence). CDR3 sequence (DNA): TGTGCCAGCGGATCGGCGGGGTTCAGCTACACCTTC. Translated, it gives CASGSAGFSYTF. Drawing the rest from reference TRBV5-4 and TRBJ1-2, the complete variable domain is ETGVTQSPTHLIKTRGQQVTLRCSSQSGHNTVSWYQQALGQGPQFIFQYYREEENGRGNFPPRFSGLQFPNYSSELNVNALELDDSALYLCASGSAGFSYTFGSGTRLTVV.

V and J are TRBV11-2 and TRBJ1-3; no definite D call. From germline, CDR1 is SGHAT and CDR2 FQNNGV. The CDR3 consists of 16 residues. Trimming removed 0 bases at V and 0 bases at J, with 9 bases between. CDR3 bases: TGTGCCAGCAGCTTAGATTTAGCTTCCTCTGGAAACACCATATATTTT. It codes for CASSLDLASSGNTIYF. Using reference TRBV11-2 and TRBJ1-3 for the parts outside the CDR3, the full variable domain is EAGVAQSPRYKIIEKRQSVAFWCNPISGHATLYWYQQILGQGPKLLIQFQNNGVVDDSQLPKDRFSAERLKGVDSTLKIQPAKLEDSAVYLCASSLDLASSGNTIYFGEGSWLTVV.

The genes are TRBV11-2 and TRBJ1-3; D is uncertain. Trimming stripped 5 bases from V and 4 bases from J, with 12 bases between. Germline CDR1 is SGHAT and CDR2 is FQNNGV. The CDR3 contains 14 residues. The CDR3 here is CASSPAVGGNTIYF. Written as DNA, the CDR3 is TGTGCCAGCAGCCCCGCGGTTGGGGGAAACACCATATATTTT.

The J gene is TRBJ2-3, the V gene TRBV3-1 (or the pseudogene TRBV3-2); 7 bases line up with TRBD2. This CDR3 is built from 15 residues. Germline V gene lookup returns CDR1 LGHDT and CDR2 YNNKEL (reference sequence). J gave up 0 bases and V 6 bases, and 6 bases lay outside the gene matches. The CDR3 protein is CASRLLAASTDTQYF. For the CDR3, the DNA is TGTGCCAGCAGGCTGCTAGCGGCGAGCACAGATACGCAGTATTTT.

The chain couples TRBV3-1 (or the pseudogene TRBV3-2) to TRBJ1-2; D is perhaps TRBD1 (6 bases). CDR3 length equals 14 residues. CDR1 LGHDT and CDR2 YNNKEL come from the germline V gene (reference sequence). V was cut by 4 bases and J by 8 bases, with 17 bases left in between. The DNA of the CDR3 is TGTGCCAGCAGCCCCTCGACAGGACCCAACGGCTACACCTTC. Its protein product is CASSPSTGPNGYTF.

The gene calls are TRBV30 and TRBJ1-5, with 9 bases matching TRBD1. Per the germline V gene, CDR1 is GTSNPN and CDR2 is SVGIG (reference sequence). There are 13 residues in the CDR3. With V trimmed by 5 bases and J by 3 bases, 2 bases remained unmatched. The CDR3 reads CAWGTGFNQPQHF. DNA for the CDR3: TGTGCCTGGGGGACAGGGTTCAATCAGCCCCAGCATTTT.

The chain carries TRBV2 and TRBJ1-5; perhaps TRBD1 as D (5 bases). Germline CDR1 is SNHLY and CDR2 is FYNNEI. Trimming pared 5 bases from V and 4 bases from J, leaving 12 bases between. This CDR3 has 14 residues. The CDR3 bases are TGTGCCAGCAGTCTCCAGGGCTCTAATCAGCCCCAGCATTTT. This codes for CASSLQGSNQPQHF.

This clone was observed once. The rearrangement joins TRBV11-2 to TRBJ2-2; 8 bases are a match to TRBD1. From germline, CDR1 is SGHAT and CDR2 FQNNGV. This CDR3 has 15 residues. J lost 7 bases, V lost 4 bases, and 8 bases had no gene match. CDR3: CASSSGQGRGGELFF. The CDR3 DNA is TGTGCCAGCAGCTCCGGACAGGGCCGGGGCGGGGAGCTGTTTTTT.

The rearrangement uses TRBV4-1 and TRBJ1-5; a possible D gene is TRBD1 (5 bases). The CDR3 is made up of 13 amino acids. Trimming shortened V by 4 bases and J by 7 bases, and 11 bases separated the two germline ends. The germline V gene encodes CDR1 MGHRA and CDR2 YSYEKL. In nucleotides, the CDR3 is TGCGCCAGCAGCCCTAACAGGAACCAGCCCCAGCATTTT. Translated, it gives CASSPNRNQPQHF.

In the case of this clone: One junction end disagrees with the germline gene, perhaps due to a read error. The rearrangement uses TRBV18 and TRBJ2-7; perhaps TRBD2 as D (5 bases). The V gene's germline CDR1 is KGHSH and CDR2 LQKENI. CDR3 length: 15 amino acids. DNA of the CDR3: TGTGCCAGCTCCCCAAGTCCCCCCGGGATGTTAATAATCCACTTC. Translated, it gives CASSPSPPGMLIIHF.

The chain joins TRBV18 to TRBJ1-1; D possibly corresponds to TRBD1 (5 bases). Per the germline V gene, CDR1 is KGHSH and CDR2 is LQKENI. V was clipped by 6 bases and J by 1 base, with 12 bases between them. The CDR3 is 14 residues long. CDR3 sequence reads: CASSQGLKNTEAFF. The CDR3 region has the DNA TGTGCCAGCTCTCAGGGCCTGAAGAACACTGAAGCTTTCTTT.